This T cell receptor beta chain came from a study of human T cells and chemical hapten exposure. Study-wide background: Sensitization involved placing 2% DPC onto a 2 cm by 2 cm region of upper inner arm skin. Each week of the roughly 24-week study, patients had diphenylcyclopropenone applied to the scalp.

V lost 0 bases to trimming and J lost 7 bases, with 16 bases between them. The CDR3 runs to 16 residues. CDR1 is MGHRA and CDR2 is YSYEKL in the germline V gene. TCRdb re-derived calls from the RACE reads in MiXCR, one entry per CDR3 protein. The data hold 84,000 or so distinct CDR3 sequences, with around 7.9% observed a single time. The time point was: pre-sensitization, week 0. The treatment denotes: therapeutic diphenylcyclopropenone sensitization with weekly scalp DPC. This clonotype has more than one count but fewer than ten. This specimen consisted of whole blood, obtained in connection with sensitization to the hapten diphenylcyclopropenone (DPC). The gene calls are TRBV4-1 and TRBJ1-5; D is unresolved. This receptor was obtained from a man aged 35-49 years with alopecia areata. Some clones in this sample may be carry-over from other donors' samples. The chain's CDR3 is CASSQDLSGVGQPQHF. CDR3 sequence (DNA): TGCGCCAGCAGCCAAGATCTCTCCGGGGTTGGGCAGCCCCAGCATTTT.